Shown below are 17 T cell receptor beta chains from a single sample sequenced in a study of CD8 T cells in Susac syndrome. A quantity of about 0.45 to 1 ug RNA underwent reverse transcription using random hexamers. MiXCR was run by TCRdb on the immunoSEQ multiplex PCR reads, yielding one entry per CDR3 protein. The repertoire includes more than 80,000 distinct CDR3 sequences, roughly 94% of them detected once, and approximately 0.41% sits in the top ten. Material: CD8+ T cells from PBMCs. These receptors originate from a human donor with Susac syndrome.

V gene TRBV12-3 or TRBV12-4 combines with J gene TRBJ1-1; D might be TRBD1 (5 bases). The CDR3 consists of 12 residues. Trimming left V 3 bases short and J 6 bases short, with 8 bases between. The CDR3 region has the DNA TGTGCCAGCAGTTTGGGGCAGTCTGAAGCTTTCTTT. This translates into CASSLGQSEAFF.

The genes are TRBV27 and TRBJ2-5, with D hard to call. This CDR3 comprises 14 residues. Germline CDR1 is MNHEY and CDR2 is SMNVEV (reference sequence). The V end lost 5 bases, the J end lost 0 bases, and 10 bases lay between the germline ends. The CDR3 loop reads CASSPMANQETQYF. The CDR3 nucleotides are TGTGCCAGCAGTCCTATGGCCAACCAAGAGACCCAGTACTTC.

The chain couples TRBV12-3 or TRBV12-4 to TRBJ1-1; D remains ambiguous. This CDR3 contains 16 residues. V lost 0 bases, J lost 0 bases, and 11 bases lay in between. The CDR3 coding sequence is TGTGCCAGCAGTTTAGCCCCCGGCCGGTTGAACACTGAAGCTTTCTTT. Its protein product is CASSLAPGRLNTEAFF.

The chain employs TRBV15 and TRBJ1-6; D remains unclear. The CDR3 has 12 amino acids. With 5 bases removed from V and 7 bases from J, the gap between germline ends came to 6 bases. Germline loops: CDR1 LNHNV, CDR2 YYDKDF (reference sequence). Here the CDR3 reads CATSEVNSPLHF. CDR3 nucleotide sequence: TGTGCCACCAGCGAAGTGAATTCACCCCTCCACTTT.

This chain connects TRBV7-9 to TRBJ2-3, with no clear D. From germline, CDR1 is SEHNR and CDR2 FQNEAQ (reference sequence). The CDR3 covers 12 residues. Between the trimmed V and J ends, which lost 11 bases and 0 bases, there was a span of 9 bases. CDR3 sequence: CACGLSTDTQYF. CDR3 coding DNA: TGTGCCTGTGGCCTTAGCACAGATACGCAGTATTTT.

The genes are TRBV29-1 and TRBJ1-5; D unresolved. Trimming took 0 bases from V and 4 from J, leaving 4 bases between them. Per germline, CDR1 SQVTM and CDR2 ANQGSEA. This CDR3 contains 12 residues. The CDR3 sequence is CSVEEQNQPQHF. The CDR3 nucleotides are TGCAGCGTTGAAGAACAGAATCAGCCCCAGCATTTT.

This clonotype was counted a few times. The rearrangement links TRBV9 to TRBJ2-2; possible D gene TRBD2, 5 bases. Trimming stripped 4 bases from V and 8 bases from J, with 9 bases between. CDR1 SGDLS and CDR2 YYNGEE come from the germline V gene. The CDR3 is 12 amino acids. The CDR3 region has the DNA TGTGCCAGCAGCCCGGGGTGGGGGGAGCTGTTTTTT. As protein: CASSPGWGELFF.

This chain connects TRBV5-1 to TRBJ2-1; D may be TRBD1 or TRBD2 (6 bases each). The CDR3 contains 12 residues. The V gene lost 6 bases and the J gene lost 8 bases, with 12 bases spanning the gap. Germline CDR1 and CDR2: SGHRS and YFSETQ. The CDR3 sequence is CASNNGGDEQFF. The CDR3 DNA is TGCGCCAGCAACAACGGGGGCGATGAGCAGTTCTTC.

V gene TRBV12-5 combines with J gene TRBJ1-5, with D perhaps TRBD1 (5 bases). Trimming stripped 4 bases from V and 2 bases from J, with 12 bases between. This CDR3 is built from 15 residues. Germline values: CDR1 LGHNT, CDR2 FRNRAP. CDR3 protein: CASGYHTGGNQPQHF. CDR3 in DNA: TGTGCTAGTGGTTACCATACAGGAGGCAATCAGCCCCAGCATTTT. Filled out from reference TRBV12-5 and TRBJ1-5, the complete variable domain reads DARVTQTPRHKVTEMGQEVTMRCQPILGHNTVFWYRQTMMQGLELLAYFRNRAPLDDSGMPKDRFSAEMPDATLATLKIQPSEPRDSAVYFCASGYHTGGNQPQHFGDGTRLSIL.

Here the CDR3 DNA reads TGTGCCAGCAGTCCACACCTTCAGGGGTGGAGAGAGACCCAGTACTTC. Amino acids: CASSPHLQGWRETQYF. The rearrangement uses TRBV6-2 or TRBV6-3 and TRBJ2-5; possibly TRBD1 for D (6 bases). V was clipped by 5 bases and J by 4 bases, with 20 bases between them. The CDR3 is 16 residues long. Per germline, CDR1 MNHEY and CDR2 SVGEGT.

The chain has TRBV18 and TRBJ2-4; D unclear. Germline V gives CDR1 KGHSH, CDR2 LQKENI. The CDR3 covers 13 residues. V was trimmed by 2 bases and J by 8 bases, leaving 10 bases between them. DNA for the CDR3: TGTGCCAGCTCACCAGCCACCTGGGACATTCAGTACTTC. Residues: CASSPATWDIQYF.

V gene TRBV7-3 combines with J gene TRBJ2-7; no reliable D call. Trimming pared 5 bases from V and 0 bases from J, leaving 8 bases between. The germline CDR1 and CDR2 sequences are SGHTA and FQGTGA. The CDR3 has 13 amino acids. The CDR3 DNA is TGTGCCAGCAGCACTTTTCCCTCCTACGAGCAGTACTTC. Translating it yields CASSTFPSYEQYF.

V usage is TRBV20-1 and J usage is TRBJ1-6; D is possibly TRBD1 (5 bases). V was shortened by 0 bases and J by 0 bases, with 12 bases between the two germline ends. Germline V CDR1 and CDR2: DFQATT, SNEGSKA (reference sequence). CDR3 length: 17 residues. CDR3 bases: TGCAGTGCTAGAGATCGGGACCCTAGCTCCTATAATTCACCCCTCCACTTT. It is translated as CSARDRDPSSYNSPLHF.

In DNA, the CDR3 is TGTGCCAGCAGCGTAGAGGCGGGGTTTTACAATGAGCAGTTCTTC. This codes for CASSVEAGFYNEQFF. The rearrangement joins TRBV9 to TRBJ2-1, with a possible D match to TRBD2 (6 bases). The V end was cut by 0 bases, the J end by 4 bases, with 11 bases between. The germline V gene encodes CDR1 SGDLS and CDR2 YYNGEE. This CDR3 contains 15 residues.

The chain joins TRBV5-1 to TRBJ1-1; 9 nucleotides line up with TRBD1. V dropped 4 bases and J dropped 5; count of bases not matched to a gene: 9. Germline V gives CDR1 SGHRS, CDR2 YFSETQ. This CDR3 region has 15 residues. CDR3 DNA: TGCGCCAGCAGCCTAAGGACAGGGGAGGGGACTGAAGCTTTCTTT. As protein: CASSLRTGEGTEAFF.

The table lists this clonotype with many counts. V is TRBV7-2 and J is TRBJ1-2, with unresolved D. This CDR3 spans 15 amino acids. The germline V gene has CDR1 SGHTA and CDR2 FQGNSA. Trimming removed 0 bases at V and 4 bases at J, with 12 bases between. The DNA of the CDR3 is TGTGCCAGCAGCTTAGCTCGTGGAACCCTCTATGGCTACACCTTC. This codes for CASSLARGTLYGYTF.

The chain combines TRBV5-6 with TRBJ1-6; D is uncertain. This CDR3 contains 16 residues. V lost 2 bases and J 2 bases, leaving 11 bases between the germline ends. Germline loops: CDR1 SGHDT, CDR2 YYEEEE. This CDR3 reads CASSFVGEAYNSPLHF. CDR3 DNA: TGTGCCAGCAGCTTCGTTGGGGAGGCCTATAATTCACCCCTCCACTTT.